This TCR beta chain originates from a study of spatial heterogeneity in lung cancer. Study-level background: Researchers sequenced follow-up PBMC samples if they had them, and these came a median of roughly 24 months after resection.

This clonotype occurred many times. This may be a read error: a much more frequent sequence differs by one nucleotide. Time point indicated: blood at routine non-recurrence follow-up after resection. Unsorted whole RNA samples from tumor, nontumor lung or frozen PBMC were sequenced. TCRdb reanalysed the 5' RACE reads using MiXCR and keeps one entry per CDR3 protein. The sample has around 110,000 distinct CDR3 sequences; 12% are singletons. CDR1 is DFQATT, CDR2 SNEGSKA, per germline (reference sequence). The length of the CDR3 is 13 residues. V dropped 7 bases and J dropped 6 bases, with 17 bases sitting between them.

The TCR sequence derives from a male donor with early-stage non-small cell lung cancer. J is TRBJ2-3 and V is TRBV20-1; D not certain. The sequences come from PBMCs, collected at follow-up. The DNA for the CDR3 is TGCAGTGGAAGGGATTCTTTTGCGGATACGCAGTATTTT. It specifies CSGRDSFADTQYF.